Sequencing of this T cell receptor (beta chain) was carried out in a study of cytomegalovirus exposure and HLA in healthy donors (dated by TCRdb to about 2017). Broadly, across the study: According to an earlier analysis of 587 of the donors, 150 million to 200 million T cells yielded 120 million or so unique TCR beta sequences and 250 to 350 Gb of sequence data. HLA typing covered class I and class II loci at four-digit resolution. Donor age, sex, ethnicity and CMV serostatus were compiled together with the repertoire data. An earlier analysis of fewer than 750 of the donors used high-throughput TCR beta sequencing to judge whether each TCR beta V gene segment behaved as functional or pseudogenic. Because of strong linkage in the cohort, a handful of DR-DQ haplotypes were treated as single units for association and clustering. In the later analysis, no new phenotypic data were used to find candidate immune exposures; instead, reliance was placed on TCR beta sequences and their occurrence across donors. An early release covering roughly 600 HLA-typed donors comprised approximately 300 gigabases of sequencing data and tens of millions of unique TCR sequences. To predict cytomegalovirus infection status, the study combined high-throughput TCR immunosequencing, statistical association of individual TCRs with disease status, and machine learning. Across approximately 420 genotyped donors of the cohort, an average of approximately 200,000 unique TCR beta nucleotide sequences per donor were sequenced, and approximately 17% of those sequences were non-productive. The number of typed donors differed by locus: about 620-640 for A, B, C, DRB1 and DQB1; 522 for DQA1; 600 to 610 for DPA1; and some 450 for DPB1. A later genetic analysis took genome-wide SNP genotypes for about 55% of the roughly 700 donors and used that subset as a discovery cohort. Using immunosequencing, the study profiled T cell repertoires from fewer than 700 subjects and related those repertoires to cytomegalovirus serostatus. Every discovery cohort repertoire had been produced on one sequencing platform. Of the 398 genotyped donors, less than 90% were placed in the genetic ancestry cluster associated with self-reported Caucasian donors. The study aimed to test whether signatures of past pathogen exposure could be identified by cataloging public T cell receptors. Along with the roughly 710-subject first cohort, a separate validation cohort of about 110 different subjects was used. A later analysis re-examined previously published TCR beta repertoires from about 700 donors and added high-resolution HLA genotyping to investigate patterns of TCR occurrence.

The study at large found these results: According to the authors, the approach could potentially be generalized to other disease states and immunological phenotypes. A cluster of highly shared sequence variants was judged likely to be a technical artifact of the sequencing pipeline. A later analysis found that most CMV-associated TCR beta chains appeared HLA-restricted, with HLA associations seemingly driven largely by CMV exposure. An earlier analysis of 587 of the donors showed that most TCR beta V segments appeared in productive rearrangements either about 87% or about 30% of the time, which broadly matched IMGT annotations. Roughly uniform sequencing depth across donors was assumed in presence/absence analyses, although this assumption may not hold. This cohort had only TCR beta chains sequenced, and the lack of alpha or paired-chain data limited which features could be detected. Compared with the roughly 720-donor mean, donors in an Asian-associated ancestry cluster had fewer N-insertions in productive TCRs, according to a later genetic analysis. HLA typing was unavailable for some donors at each locus, so association tests used only the typed subset. A total of 150 or so TCR beta chains were listed by the study as associated with cytomegalovirus. Correlated functional status among segregating V segments might be attributable to linkage disequilibrium, but an unknown experimental factor could not be ruled out. Some IMGT-functional V segments, including TRBV6-2 and TRBV6-3, could not be told apart with the 87-base-pair reads, so those segments were excluded. A further reported finding was that TCR beta sequences accurately predicted the HLA-A and HLA-B alleles for most subjects in the first cohort. For the cohort, immune exposure information was limited to CMV serostatus. In a later analysis, TCR association rates were found to vary across HLA loci, with the most associated TCRs seen for DRB1 alleles and the fewest for HLA-C alleles. In vitro tests confirmed that a few of the cytomegalovirus-associated TCR beta chains recognize cytomegalovirus antigens. Specific HLA alleles were associated with roughly 17,000 TCR beta sequences at a false discovery rate of 0.05 in a later analysis. An association between a missense DCLRE1C variant and V-gene and J-gene trimming of TCR beta chains was found in a later genetic analysis and replicated in an independent cohort. A later analysis reported that several top co-occurrence clusters appeared linked to parvovirus B19, influenza, CMV and Epstein-Barr virus. Strong co-occurrence of HLA alleles, especially DR and DQ, made assigning TCR associations to individual alleles difficult. Across donors, most TCR sequences were observed very rarely, whereas some public TCRs were present in many individuals. Cytomegalovirus status was reported to be diagnosed by the classifier with high specificity and sensitivity in both the original and validation cohorts. The earlier analysis of approximately 590 of the donors excluded roughly 17 rarely observed V segments, including chromosome 9 orphons, because counts were too low. Compared with equally common non-associated chains, HLA-associated TCR beta chains in a later analysis were more clonally expanded and had lower generation probabilities.

In total, fewer than 750 healthy bone marrow donors made up the cohort. Cohort members were all nominally healthy when sampled, although unrecorded immune exposures were likely present. The donor tested CMV seropositive, placing the donor among the 310 or so seropositive members of the cohort. A peripheral blood sample was provided by each donor, and peripheral blood mononuclear cells were used for TCR beta sequencing. The Qiagen DNeasy Blood Extraction Kit was used to extract genomic DNA from the blood cell samples. Library preparation used the immunoSEQ multiplex PCR assay. A mixture of 60 forward primers for TCR Vbeta segments and 13 reverse primers for TCR Jbeta segments was used in the multiplex PCR. The CDR3 region of rearranged TCR beta genes was amplified from genomic DNA by a multiplex PCR assay. Amplified TCR beta libraries were sequenced as 87-base-pair reads on the Illumina HiSeq System. The authors' analysis ran thus. A later analysis counted about 80 million unique TCR beta chains across the 650 to 700 repertoires, and about 10 million of these chains were shared by at least two donors. Raw reads were error-corrected and collapsed into unique sequences with a nearest-neighbor algorithm that merged closely related sequences to remove PCR and sequencing errors. Alignment of CDR3 sequences to IMGT reference sequences was used to assign V, D and J gene segments. For a sequence to be retained, a match of at least six nucleotides to both a V gene segment and a J gene segment was required. Rearrangements were classified as productive when the CDR3 lacked stop codons and remained in frame with V and J, and all other rearrangements were classified as non-productive. CDR3 was defined by IMGT convention, running from the second conserved V-encoded cysteine to the conserved J-encoded phenylalanine. Sequences without an unambiguous match to a single V gene segment were excluded from the earlier analysis of 450 to 750 of the donors. An earlier analysis of a few hundred of the donors classified V segments as functional when productive rearrangements were above 56.7% and as segregating when the standard deviation between donors was above 5%. A statistical classification framework was developed to diagnose cytomegalovirus status using the catalog of TCR beta chain sequences. A later analysis assigned V and J genes by comparing TCR nucleotide sequences with IMGT/GENE-DB human TR gene sequences. A later analysis assigned CDR3 sequences and most-parsimonious VDJ recombination scenarios with the TCRdist pipeline. In a later analysis, each TCR beta chain was defined by its CDR3 amino acid sequence together with its V-gene family, and reads without a unique V-gene family were excluded. To address suspected cross-contamination and a sequencing artifact, a later analysis removed 450 to 700 highly shared, low-generation-probability nucleotide sequences. A later analysis calculated a clonal expansion index for each public chain from normalized within-repertoire ranks of inferred template counts. Generation probabilities in a later analysis came from a VDJ recombination model fitted to out-of-frame rearrangements, and those results were checked against IGoR. In a later analysis, hypergeometric tests were used to score TCR-TCR, TCR-HLA and TCR-CMV co-occurrence, with a repertoire-size bias correction applied to TCR pairs. A later analysis estimated false discovery rates by permuting HLA or CMV assignments 20 times. In a later analysis, co-occurring TCRs were grouped using DBSCAN, with TCRdist sequence similarity added in when clustering inside HLA-allele-positive subsets. Repertoires with fewer than 30,000 or more than 120,000 public chains, plus five repertoires with anomalous nucleotide sharing, were excluded from co-occurrence clustering. TCRdb retrieved this table from immuneACCESS and kept in-frame rearrangements only. Not all clones are present; in checked studies, unresolved V genes account for under half, and no reason is known for the remainder. That table supplies the V and J calls and clone size; D and trimming were determined from the DNA. This sample comprises fewer than 200,000 clones, 75% to 80% of them detected only once. Of the sample, approximately 6% is held by the ten largest clones.

The CDR3, from cysteine to phenylalanine, totals 15 residues. Only CDR3 DNA remains: 45 bases, in frame from the first base. CDR1 and CDR2, looked up from the germline V gene, are WSHSY and SAAADI. V drops 6 bases and J drops 3 bases, leaving 15 bases in between. This clone has more than one count but fewer than ten. Its antigen remains undetermined. The record has no base qualities; no much larger clone is one base away. The sequenced sample consisted of PBMCs. Rearrangement joined TRBV10-2 to TRBJ1-5; no confident D gene assignment can be made. The TCR was taken from a man aged 40-49 years in good health and CMV-seropositive. The DNA sequence follows: TGCGCCAGCAGCTTAGCCCGAAACGACAATCAGCCCCAGCATTTT. Translation gives CASSLARNDNQPQHF.